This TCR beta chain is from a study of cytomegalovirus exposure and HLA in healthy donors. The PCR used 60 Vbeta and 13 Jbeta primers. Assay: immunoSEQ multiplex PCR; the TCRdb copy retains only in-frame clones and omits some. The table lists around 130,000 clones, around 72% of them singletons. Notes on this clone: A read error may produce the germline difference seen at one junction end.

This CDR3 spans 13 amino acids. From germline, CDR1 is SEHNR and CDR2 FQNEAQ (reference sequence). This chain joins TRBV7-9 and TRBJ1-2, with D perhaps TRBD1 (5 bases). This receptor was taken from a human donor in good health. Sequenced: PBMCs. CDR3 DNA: TGTTCCAGCAGCGAGGACAAGTCCTATGGCTACACCTTC. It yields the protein CSSSEDKSYGYTF.